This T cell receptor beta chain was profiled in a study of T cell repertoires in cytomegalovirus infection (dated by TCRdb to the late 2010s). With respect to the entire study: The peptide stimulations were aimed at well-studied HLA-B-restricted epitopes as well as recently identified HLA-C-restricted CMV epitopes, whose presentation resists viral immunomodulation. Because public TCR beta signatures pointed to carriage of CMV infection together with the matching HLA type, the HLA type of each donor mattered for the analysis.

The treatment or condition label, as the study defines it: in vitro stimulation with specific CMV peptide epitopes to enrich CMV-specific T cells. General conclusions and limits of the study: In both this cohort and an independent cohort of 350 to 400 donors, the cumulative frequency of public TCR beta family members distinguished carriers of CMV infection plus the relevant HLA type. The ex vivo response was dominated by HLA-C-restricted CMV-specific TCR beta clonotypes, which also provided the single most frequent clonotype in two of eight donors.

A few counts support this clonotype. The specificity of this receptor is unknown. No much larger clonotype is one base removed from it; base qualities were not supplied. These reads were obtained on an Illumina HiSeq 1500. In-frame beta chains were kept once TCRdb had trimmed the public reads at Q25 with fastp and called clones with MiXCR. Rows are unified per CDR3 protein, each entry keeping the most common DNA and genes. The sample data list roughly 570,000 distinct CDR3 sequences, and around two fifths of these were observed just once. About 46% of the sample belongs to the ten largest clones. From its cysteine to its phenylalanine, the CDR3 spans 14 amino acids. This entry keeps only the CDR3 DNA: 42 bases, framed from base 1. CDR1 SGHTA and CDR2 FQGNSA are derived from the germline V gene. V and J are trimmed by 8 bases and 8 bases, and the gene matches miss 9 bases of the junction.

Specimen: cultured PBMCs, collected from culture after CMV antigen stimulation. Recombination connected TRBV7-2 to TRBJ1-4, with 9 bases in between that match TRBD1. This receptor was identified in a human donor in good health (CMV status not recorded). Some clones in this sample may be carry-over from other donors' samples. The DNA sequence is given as TGTGCCAGCCGGCAGACAGGGGGAGGGGAAAAACTGTTTTTT. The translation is CASRQTGGGEKLFF.